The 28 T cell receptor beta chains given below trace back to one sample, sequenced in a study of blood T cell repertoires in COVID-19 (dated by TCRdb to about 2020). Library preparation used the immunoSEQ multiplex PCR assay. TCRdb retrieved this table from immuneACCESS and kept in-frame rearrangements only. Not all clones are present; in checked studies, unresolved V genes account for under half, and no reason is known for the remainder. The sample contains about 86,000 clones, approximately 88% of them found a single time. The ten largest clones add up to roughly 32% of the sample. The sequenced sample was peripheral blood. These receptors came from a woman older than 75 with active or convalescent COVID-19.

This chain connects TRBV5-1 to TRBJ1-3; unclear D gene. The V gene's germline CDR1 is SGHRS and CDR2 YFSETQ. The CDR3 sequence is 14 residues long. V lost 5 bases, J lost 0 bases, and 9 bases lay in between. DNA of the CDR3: TGCGCCAGCAGTATCGGTGGCTCTGGAAACACCATATATTTT. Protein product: CASSIGGSGNTIYF. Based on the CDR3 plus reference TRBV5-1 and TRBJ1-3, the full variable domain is KAGVTQTPRYLIKTRGQQVTLSCSPISGHRSVSWYQQTPGQGLQFLFEYFSETQRNKGNFPGRFSGRQFSNSRSEMNVSTLELGDSALYLCASSIGGSGNTIYFGEGSWLTVV.

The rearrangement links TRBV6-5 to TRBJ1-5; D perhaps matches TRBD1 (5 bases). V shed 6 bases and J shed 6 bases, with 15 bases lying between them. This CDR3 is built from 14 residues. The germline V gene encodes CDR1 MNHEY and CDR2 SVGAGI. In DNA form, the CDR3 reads TGTGCCAGCAGGATGGGAGGGACGGGTCAGCCCCAGCATTTT. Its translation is CASRMGGTGQPQHF.

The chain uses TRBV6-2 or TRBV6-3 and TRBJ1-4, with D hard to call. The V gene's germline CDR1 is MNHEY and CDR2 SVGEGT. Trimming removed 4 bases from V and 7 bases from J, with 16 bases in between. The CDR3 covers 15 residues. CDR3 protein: CASSLAPGRSEKLFF. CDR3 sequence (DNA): TGTGCCAGCAGTTTGGCGCCGGGTAGGAGTGAAAAACTGTTTTTT.

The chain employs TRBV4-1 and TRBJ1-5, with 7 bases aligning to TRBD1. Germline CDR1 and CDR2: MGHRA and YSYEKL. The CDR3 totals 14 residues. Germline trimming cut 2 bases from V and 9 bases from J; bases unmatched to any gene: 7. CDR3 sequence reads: CASSQNRGLSPQHF. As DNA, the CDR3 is TGCGCCAGCAGCCAAAACAGGGGTCTTTCGCCCCAGCATTTT.

CDR3: CASSPPVGQGFRYTF. The CDR3, as DNA: TGTGCCAGCTCACCACCGGTGGGACAGGGCTTCCGCTACACCTTC. The chain uses TRBV18 and TRBJ1-2, with 9 bases identical to TRBD1. The CDR3 has 15 amino acids. The V gene's germline CDR1 is KGHSH and CDR2 LQKENI. The trim removed 0 bases at V and 9 bases at J, leaving 8 bases unmatched.

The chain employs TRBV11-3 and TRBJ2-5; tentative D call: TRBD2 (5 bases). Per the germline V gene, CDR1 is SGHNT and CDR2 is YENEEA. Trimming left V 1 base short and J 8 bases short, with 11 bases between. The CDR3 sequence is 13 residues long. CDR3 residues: CASSLAASTTQYF. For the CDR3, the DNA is TGTGCCAGCAGCTTAGCGGCTAGCACAACCCAGTACTTC.

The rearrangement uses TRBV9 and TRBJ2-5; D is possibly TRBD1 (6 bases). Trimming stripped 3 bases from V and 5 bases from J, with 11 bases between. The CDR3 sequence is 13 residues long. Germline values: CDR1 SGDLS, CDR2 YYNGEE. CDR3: CASSGGHWETQYF. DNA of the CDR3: TGTGCCAGCAGCGGGGGACATTGGGAGACCCAGTACTTC.

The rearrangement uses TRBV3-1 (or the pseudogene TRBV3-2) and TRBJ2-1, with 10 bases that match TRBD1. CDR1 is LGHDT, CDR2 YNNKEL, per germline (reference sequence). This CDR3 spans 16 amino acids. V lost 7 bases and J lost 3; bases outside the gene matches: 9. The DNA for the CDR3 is TGTGCCAGCACCCCTCTTTGGACAGGGGGCTACAATGAGCAGTTCTTC. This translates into CASTPLWTGGYNEQFF.

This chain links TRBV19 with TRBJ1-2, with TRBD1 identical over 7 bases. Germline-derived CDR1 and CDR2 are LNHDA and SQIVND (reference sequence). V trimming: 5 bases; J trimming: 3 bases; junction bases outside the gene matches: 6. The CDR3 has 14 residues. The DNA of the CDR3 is TGTGCCAGTAGTGCCTGGGACAGAGACTATGGCTACACCTTC. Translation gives CASSAWDRDYGYTF. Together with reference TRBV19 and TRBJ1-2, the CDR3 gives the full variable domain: DGGITQSPKYLFRKEGQNVTLSCEQNLNHDAMYWYRQDPGQGLRLIYYSQIVNDFQKGDIAEGYSVSREKKESFPLTVTSAQKNPTAFYLCASSAWDRDYGYTFGSGTRLTVV.

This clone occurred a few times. The CDR3 nucleotides read TGTGCCAGCCGACAGGGAGGTAATTCACCCCTCCACTTT. The encoded protein is CASRQGGNSPLHF. The chain uses TRBV6-5 and TRBJ1-6; 7 nucleotides line up with TRBD1. The CDR3 sequence is 13 residues long. The junction had 4 bases not matched to a gene; V was cut back by 8 bases and J by 6 bases. Per the germline V gene, CDR1 is MNHEY and CDR2 is SVGAGI.

Here the CDR3 reads CASSLAATGNGYTF. CDR3 nucleotides: TGCGCCAGCAGCTTGGCCGCGACAGGGAATGGCTACACCTTC. The J gene is TRBJ1-2, the V gene TRBV5-1, with TRBD1 matching over 7 bases. Germline CDR1 SGHRS, CDR2 YFSETQ. This CDR3 comprises 14 residues. The trim removed 0 bases at V and 6 bases at J, leaving 5 bases unmatched. The whole variable domain, remainder taken from reference TRBV5-1 and TRBJ1-2, is KAGVTQTPRYLIKTRGQQVTLSCSPISGHRSVSWYQQTPGQGLQFLFEYFSETQRNKGNFPGRFSGRQFSNSRSEMNVSTLELGDSALYLCASSLAATGNGYTFGSGTRLTVV.

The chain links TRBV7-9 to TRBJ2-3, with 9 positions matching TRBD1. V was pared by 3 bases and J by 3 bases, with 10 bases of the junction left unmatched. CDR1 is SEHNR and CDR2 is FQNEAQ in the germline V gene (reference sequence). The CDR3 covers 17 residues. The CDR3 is CASSLGTGLLRTDTQYF. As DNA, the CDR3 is TGTGCCAGCAGCTTGGGGACAGGGTTGTTGCGGACAGATACGCAGTATTTT.

CDR3 loop: CASSRPGQGATEAFF. Written as DNA, the CDR3 is TGTGCCAGCAGTCGGCCGGGGCAGGGGGCAACTGAAGCTTTCTTT. The V call is TRBV28, the J call TRBJ1-1, with 8 bases matching TRBD1. CDR1 is MDHEN, CDR2 SYDVKM, per germline. With V trimmed by 5 bases and J by 5 bases, 10 bases remained unmatched. The CDR3 length is 15 residues.

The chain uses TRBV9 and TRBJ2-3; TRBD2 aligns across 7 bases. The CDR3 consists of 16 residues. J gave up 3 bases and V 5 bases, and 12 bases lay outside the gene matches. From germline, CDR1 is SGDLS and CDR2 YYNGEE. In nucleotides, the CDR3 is TGTGCCAGCAGTCCCGGGGGGTTTTATCTGACAGATACGCAGTATTTT. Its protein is CASSPGGFYLTDTQYF.

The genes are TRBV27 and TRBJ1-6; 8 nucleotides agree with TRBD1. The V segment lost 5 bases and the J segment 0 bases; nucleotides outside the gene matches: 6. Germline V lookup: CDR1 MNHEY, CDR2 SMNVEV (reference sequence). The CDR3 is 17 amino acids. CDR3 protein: CASSPRTGSSYNSPLHF. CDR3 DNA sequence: TGTGCCAGCAGTCCAAGGACAGGGAGCTCCTATAATTCACCCCTCCACTTT.

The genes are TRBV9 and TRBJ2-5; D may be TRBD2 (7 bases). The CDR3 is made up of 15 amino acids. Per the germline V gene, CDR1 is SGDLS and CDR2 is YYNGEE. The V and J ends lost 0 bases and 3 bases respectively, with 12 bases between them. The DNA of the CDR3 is TGTGCCAGCAGCGTAGACGGGGGGCTTAAAGAGACCCAGTACTTC. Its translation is CASSVDGGLKETQYF.

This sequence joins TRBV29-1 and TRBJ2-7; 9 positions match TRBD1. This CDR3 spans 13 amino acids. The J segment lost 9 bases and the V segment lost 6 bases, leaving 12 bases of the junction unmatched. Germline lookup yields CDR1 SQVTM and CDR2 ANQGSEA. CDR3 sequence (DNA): TGCAGCGTGCCGGGACAGGGTCATTATGCGCAGTACTTC. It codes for CSVPGQGHYAQYF.

In nucleotides, the CDR3 is TGTGCCAGCACCGACAGACCCCTCGAGCAGTACTTC. Encoded protein: CASTDRPLEQYF. The genes are TRBV6-5 and TRBJ2-7, with D tentatively TRBD1 (5 bases). V shed 7 bases and J shed 6 bases, with 13 bases lying between them. Looked up from germline, CDR1 is MNHEY and CDR2 is SVGAGI. This CDR3 contains 12 residues.

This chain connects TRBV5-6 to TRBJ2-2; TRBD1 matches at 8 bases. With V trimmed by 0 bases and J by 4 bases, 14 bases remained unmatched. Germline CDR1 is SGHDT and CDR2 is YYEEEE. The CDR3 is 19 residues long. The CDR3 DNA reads TGTGCCAGCAGCTTGGGGCCGGGACAGGATGGCTATCTCACCGGGGAGCTGTTTTTT. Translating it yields CASSLGPGQDGYLTGELFF.

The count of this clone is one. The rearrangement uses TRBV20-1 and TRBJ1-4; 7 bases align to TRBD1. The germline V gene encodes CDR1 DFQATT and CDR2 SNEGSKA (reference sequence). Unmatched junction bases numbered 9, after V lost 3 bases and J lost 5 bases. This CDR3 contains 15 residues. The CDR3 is CSASSIRDSNEKLFF. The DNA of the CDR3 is TGCAGTGCTAGTTCAATCCGGGACAGCAATGAAAAACTGTTTTTT.

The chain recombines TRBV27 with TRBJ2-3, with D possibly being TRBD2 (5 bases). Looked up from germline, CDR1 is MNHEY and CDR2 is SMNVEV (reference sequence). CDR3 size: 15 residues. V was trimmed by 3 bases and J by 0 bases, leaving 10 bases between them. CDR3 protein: CASSFEGGSTDTQYF. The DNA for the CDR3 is TGTGCCAGCAGTTTTGAGGGCGGGAGCACAGATACGCAGTATTTT.

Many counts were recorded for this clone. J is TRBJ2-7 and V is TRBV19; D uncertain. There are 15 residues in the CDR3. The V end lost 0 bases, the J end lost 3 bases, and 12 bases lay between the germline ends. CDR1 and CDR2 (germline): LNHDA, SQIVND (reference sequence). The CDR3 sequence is CASSIDFFWSYEQYF. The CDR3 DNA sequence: TGTGCCAGTAGTATAGATTTCTTTTGGAGCTACGAGCAGTACTTC. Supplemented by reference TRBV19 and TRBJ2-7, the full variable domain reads DGGITQSPKYLFRKEGQNVTLSCEQNLNHDAMYWYRQDPGQGLRLIYYSQIVNDFQKGDIAEGYSVSREKKESFPLTVTSAQKNPTAFYLCASSIDFFWSYEQYFGPGTRLTVT.

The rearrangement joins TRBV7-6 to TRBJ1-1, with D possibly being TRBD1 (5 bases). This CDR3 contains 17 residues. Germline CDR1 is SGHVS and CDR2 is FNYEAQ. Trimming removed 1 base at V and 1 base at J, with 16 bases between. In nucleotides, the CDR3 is TGTGCCAGCAGCTTAGGTCCAGGGATGTCGGCGAACACTGAAGCTTTCTTT. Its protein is CASSLGPGMSANTEAFF.

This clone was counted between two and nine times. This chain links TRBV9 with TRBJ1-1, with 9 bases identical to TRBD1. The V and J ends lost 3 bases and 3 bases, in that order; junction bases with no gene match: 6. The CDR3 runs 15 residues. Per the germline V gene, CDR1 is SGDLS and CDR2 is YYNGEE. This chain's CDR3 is CASSAQGADDTEAFF. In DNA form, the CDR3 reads TGTGCCAGCAGCGCACAGGGGGCGGACGACACTGAAGCTTTCTTT.

The CDR3, as DNA: TGTGCCAGCAGCTGGACTAGCGGGAGGCCTGGTGAGCAGTTCTTC. Protein: CASSWTSGRPGEQFF. The rearrangement joins TRBV5-4 to TRBJ2-1, with 14 nucleotides matching TRBD2. The CDR3 has 15 residues. Losses at the gene ends were 3 bases for V and 9 bases for J; bases not matched to a gene: 5. Per the germline V gene, CDR1 is SGHNT and CDR2 is YYREEE (reference sequence).

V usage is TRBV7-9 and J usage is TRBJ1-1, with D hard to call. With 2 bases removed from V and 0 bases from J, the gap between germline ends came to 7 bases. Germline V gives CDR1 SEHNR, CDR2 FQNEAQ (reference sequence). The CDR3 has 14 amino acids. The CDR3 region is CASSLRGLNTEAFF. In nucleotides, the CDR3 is TGTGCCAGCAGCTTACGGGGATTGAACACTGAAGCTTTCTTT.

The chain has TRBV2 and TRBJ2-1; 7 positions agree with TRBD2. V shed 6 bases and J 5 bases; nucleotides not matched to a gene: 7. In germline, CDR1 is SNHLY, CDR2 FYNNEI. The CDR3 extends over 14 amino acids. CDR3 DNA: TGTGCCAGCAGCCCCGGTCGGGGGGACAATGAGCAGTTCTTC. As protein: CASSPGRGDNEQFF.

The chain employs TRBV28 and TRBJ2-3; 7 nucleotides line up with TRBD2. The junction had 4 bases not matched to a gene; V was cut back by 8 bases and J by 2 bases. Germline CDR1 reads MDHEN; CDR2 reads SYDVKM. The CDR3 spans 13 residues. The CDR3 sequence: CASGGEDTDTQYF. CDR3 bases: TGTGCCAGCGGGGGGGAGGACACAGATACGCAGTATTTT.